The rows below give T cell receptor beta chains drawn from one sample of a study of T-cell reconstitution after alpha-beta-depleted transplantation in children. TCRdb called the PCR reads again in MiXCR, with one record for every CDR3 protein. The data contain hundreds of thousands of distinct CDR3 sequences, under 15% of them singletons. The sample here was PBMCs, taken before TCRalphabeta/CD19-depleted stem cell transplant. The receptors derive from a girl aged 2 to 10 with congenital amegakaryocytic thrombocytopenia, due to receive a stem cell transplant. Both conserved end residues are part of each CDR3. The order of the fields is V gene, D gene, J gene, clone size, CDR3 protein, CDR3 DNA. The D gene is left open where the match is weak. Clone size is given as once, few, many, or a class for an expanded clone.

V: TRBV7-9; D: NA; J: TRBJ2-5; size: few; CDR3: CASSTPPVWKAETQYF; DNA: TGTGCCAGCAGCACCCCCCCGGTATGGAAGGCAGAGACCCAGTACTTC
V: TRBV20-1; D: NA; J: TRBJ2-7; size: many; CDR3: CSANYVSDRGKQYF; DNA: TGCAGTGCTAATTACGTCTCGGACAGAGGGAAGCAGTACTTC
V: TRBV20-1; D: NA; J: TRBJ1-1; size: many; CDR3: CSFAGNTEAFF; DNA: TGCAGTTTCGCGGGGAACACTGAAGCTTTCTTT
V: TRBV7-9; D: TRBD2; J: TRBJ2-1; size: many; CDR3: CASSLVVAGGRYNEQFF; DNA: TGTGCCAGCAGCTTAGTGGTAGCGGGAGGACGCTACAATGAGCAGTTCTTC
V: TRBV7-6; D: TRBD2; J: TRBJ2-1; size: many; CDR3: CASSSGTSGRPSYNEQFF; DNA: TGTGCCAGCAGCTCTGGGACTAGCGGGAGGCCGTCCTACAATGAGCAGTTCTTC
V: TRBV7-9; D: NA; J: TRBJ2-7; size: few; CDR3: CASSLGSGKGSAYEQYF; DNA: TGTGCCAGCAGCTTAGGGTCCGGGAAGGGGAGCGCCTACGAGCAGTACTTC
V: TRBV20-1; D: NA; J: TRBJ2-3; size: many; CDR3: CSARDLLGRPSGDTQYF; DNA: TGCAGTGCTAGAGATTTGCTAGGGCGGCCCTCCGGGGATACGCAGTATTTT
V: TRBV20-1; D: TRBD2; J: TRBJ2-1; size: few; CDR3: CSAASGRYNEQFF; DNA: TGCAGTGCTGCTAGCGGGAGGTACAATGAGCAGTTCTTC
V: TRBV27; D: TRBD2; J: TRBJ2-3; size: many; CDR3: CASANERVAGPIGDTQYF; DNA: TGTGCCAGCGCAAACGAGAGGGTAGCGGGACCTATCGGGGATACGCAGTATTTT
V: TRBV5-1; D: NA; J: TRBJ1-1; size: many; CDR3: CASSTGRSNTEAFF; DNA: TGCGCCAGCAGCACTGGACGGTCGAACACTGAAGCTTTCTTT